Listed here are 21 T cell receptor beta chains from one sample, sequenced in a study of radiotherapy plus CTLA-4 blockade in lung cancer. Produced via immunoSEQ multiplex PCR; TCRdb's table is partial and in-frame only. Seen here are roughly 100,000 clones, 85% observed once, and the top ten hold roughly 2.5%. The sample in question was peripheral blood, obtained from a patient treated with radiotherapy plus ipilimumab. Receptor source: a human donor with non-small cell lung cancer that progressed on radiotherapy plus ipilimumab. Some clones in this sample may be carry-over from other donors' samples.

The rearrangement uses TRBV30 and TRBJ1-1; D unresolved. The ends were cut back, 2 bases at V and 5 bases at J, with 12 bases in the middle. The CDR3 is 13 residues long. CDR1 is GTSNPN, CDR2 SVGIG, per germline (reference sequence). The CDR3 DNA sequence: TGTGCCTGGAGTCTCACCTCGGGGACTGAAGCTTTCTTT. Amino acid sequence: CAWSLTSGTEAFF.

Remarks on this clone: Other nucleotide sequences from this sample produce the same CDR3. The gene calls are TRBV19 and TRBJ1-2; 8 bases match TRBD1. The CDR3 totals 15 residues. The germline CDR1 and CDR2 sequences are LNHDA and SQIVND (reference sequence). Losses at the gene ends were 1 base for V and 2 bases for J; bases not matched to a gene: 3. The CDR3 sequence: CASSIGWTGNYGYTF. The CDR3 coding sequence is TGTGCCAGTAGTATAGGATGGACAGGGAACTATGGCTACACCTTC.

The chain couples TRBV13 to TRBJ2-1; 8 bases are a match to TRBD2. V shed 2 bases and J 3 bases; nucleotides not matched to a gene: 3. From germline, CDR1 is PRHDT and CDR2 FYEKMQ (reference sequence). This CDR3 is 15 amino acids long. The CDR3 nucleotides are TGTGCCAGCAGCTTATTGCTAGCGGGCTACAATGAGCAGTTCTTC. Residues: CASSLLLAGYNEQFF.

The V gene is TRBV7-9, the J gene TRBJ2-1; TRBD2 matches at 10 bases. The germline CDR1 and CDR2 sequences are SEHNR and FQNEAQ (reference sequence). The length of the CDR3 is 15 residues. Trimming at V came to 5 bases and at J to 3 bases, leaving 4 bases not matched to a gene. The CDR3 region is CASSLLAGGYNEQFF. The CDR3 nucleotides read TGTGCCAGCAGCCTTTTAGCGGGGGGCTACAATGAGCAGTTCTTC.

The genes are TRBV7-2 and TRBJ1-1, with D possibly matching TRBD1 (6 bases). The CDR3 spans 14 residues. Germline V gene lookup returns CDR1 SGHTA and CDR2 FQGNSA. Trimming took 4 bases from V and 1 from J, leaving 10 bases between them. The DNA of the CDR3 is TGTGCCAGCAGCTCACAGACAGGGAACACTGAAGCTTTCTTT. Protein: CASSSQTGNTEAFF.

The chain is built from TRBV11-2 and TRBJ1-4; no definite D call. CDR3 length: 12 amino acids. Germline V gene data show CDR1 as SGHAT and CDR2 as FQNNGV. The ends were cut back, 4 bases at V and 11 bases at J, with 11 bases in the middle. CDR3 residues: CASSSITDKLFF. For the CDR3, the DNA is TGTGCCAGCAGCTCTATCACCGACAAACTGTTTTTT.

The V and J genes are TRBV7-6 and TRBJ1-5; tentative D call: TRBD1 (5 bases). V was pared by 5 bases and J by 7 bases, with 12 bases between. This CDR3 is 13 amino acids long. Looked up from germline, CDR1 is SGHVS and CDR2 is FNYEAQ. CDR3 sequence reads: CASSAPGEQPQHF. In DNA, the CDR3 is TGTGCCAGCAGCGCCCCGGGGGAGCAGCCCCAGCATTTT.

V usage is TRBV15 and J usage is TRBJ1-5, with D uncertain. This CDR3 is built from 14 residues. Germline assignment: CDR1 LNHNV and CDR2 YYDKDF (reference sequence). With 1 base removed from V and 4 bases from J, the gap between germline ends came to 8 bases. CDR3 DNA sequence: TGTGCCACCAGCAGAGTGGCGCGGAATCAGCCCCAGCATTTT. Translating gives CATSRVARNQPQHF.

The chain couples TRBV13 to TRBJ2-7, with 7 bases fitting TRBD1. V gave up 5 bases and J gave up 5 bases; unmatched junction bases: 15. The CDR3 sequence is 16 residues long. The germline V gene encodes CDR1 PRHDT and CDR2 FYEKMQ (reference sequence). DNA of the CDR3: TGTGCCAGCAGCCGGGTGGGGGACAGACTTCTCGACGAGCAGTACTTC. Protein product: CASSRVGDRLLDEQYF.

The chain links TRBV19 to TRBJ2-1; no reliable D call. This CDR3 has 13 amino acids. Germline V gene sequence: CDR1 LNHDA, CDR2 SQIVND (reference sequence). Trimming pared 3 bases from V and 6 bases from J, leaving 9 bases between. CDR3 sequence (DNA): TGTGCCAGTAGTATTTTTATTTCCAATGAGCAGTTCTTC. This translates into CASSIFISNEQFF.

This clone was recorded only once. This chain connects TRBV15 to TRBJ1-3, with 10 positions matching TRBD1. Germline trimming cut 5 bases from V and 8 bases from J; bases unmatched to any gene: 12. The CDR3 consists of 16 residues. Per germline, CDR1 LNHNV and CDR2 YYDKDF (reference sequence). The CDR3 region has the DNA TGTGCCACCAGCCCGCGGACAGGGGGAGTTGGGGACACCATATATTTT. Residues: CATSPRTGGVGDTIYF.

CDR3 region: CASSHWDRRDEAFF. CDR3 sequence (DNA): TGTGCCAGCAGCCATTGGGACAGACGAGATGAAGCTTTCTTT. The rearrangement uses TRBV11-2 and TRBJ1-1; the match to TRBD1 covers 7 bases. CDR1 and CDR2 from the germline V gene are SGHAT and FQNNGV. This CDR3 spans 14 amino acids. V trimming: 5 bases; J trimming: 7 bases; junction bases outside the gene matches: 10.

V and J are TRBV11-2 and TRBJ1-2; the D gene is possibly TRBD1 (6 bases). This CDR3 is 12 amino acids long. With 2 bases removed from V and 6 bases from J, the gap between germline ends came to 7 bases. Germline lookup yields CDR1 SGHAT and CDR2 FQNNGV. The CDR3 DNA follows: TGTGCCAGCAGCTTAAACAGGGATGGCTACACCTTC. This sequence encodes CASSLNRDGYTF. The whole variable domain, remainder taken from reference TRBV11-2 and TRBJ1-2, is EAGVAQSPRYKIIEKRQSVAFWCNPISGHATLYWYQQILGQGPKLLIQFQNNGVVDDSQLPKDRFSAERLKGVDSTLKIQPAKLEDSAVYLCASSLNRDGYTFGSGTRLTVV.

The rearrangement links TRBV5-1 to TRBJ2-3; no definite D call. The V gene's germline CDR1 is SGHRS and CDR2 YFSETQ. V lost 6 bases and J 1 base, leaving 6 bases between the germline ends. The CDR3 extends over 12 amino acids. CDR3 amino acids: CASNGRTDTQYF. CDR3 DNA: TGCGCCAGCAATGGGCGCACAGATACGCAGTATTTT. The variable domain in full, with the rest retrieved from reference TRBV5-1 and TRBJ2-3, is KAGVTQTPRYLIKTRGQQVTLSCSPISGHRSVSWYQQTPGQGLQFLFEYFSETQRNKGNFPGRFSGRQFSNSRSEMNVSTLELGDSALYLCASNGRTDTQYFGPGTRLTVL.

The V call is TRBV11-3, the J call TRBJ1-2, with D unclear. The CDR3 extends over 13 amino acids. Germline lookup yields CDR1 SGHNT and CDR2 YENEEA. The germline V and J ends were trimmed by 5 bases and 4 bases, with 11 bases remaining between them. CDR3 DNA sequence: TGTGCCAGCAGCGCCTTTGGGATCTATGGCTACACCTTC. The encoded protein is CASSAFGIYGYTF.

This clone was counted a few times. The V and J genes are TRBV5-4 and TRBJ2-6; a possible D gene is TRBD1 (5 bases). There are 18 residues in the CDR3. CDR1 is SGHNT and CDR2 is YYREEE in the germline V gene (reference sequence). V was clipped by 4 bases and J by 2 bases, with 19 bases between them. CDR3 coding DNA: TGTGCCAGCAGCCAAGTCGCAGGGATCCGAACTGGGGCCAACGTCCTGACTTTC. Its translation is CASSQVAGIRTGANVLTF. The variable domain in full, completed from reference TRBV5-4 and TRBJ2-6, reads ETGVTQSPTHLIKTRGQQVTLRCSSQSGHNTVSWYQQALGQGPQFIFQYYREEENGRGNFPPRFSGLQFPNYSSELNVNALELDDSALYLCASSQVAGIRTGANVLTFGAGSRLTVL.

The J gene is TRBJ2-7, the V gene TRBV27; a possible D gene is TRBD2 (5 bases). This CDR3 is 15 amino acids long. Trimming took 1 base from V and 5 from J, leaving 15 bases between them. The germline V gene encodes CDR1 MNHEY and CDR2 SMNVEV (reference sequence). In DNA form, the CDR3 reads TGTGCCAGCAGTTTATTGACTACCAGTGGCCACGAGCAGTACTTC. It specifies CASSLLTTSGHEQYF.

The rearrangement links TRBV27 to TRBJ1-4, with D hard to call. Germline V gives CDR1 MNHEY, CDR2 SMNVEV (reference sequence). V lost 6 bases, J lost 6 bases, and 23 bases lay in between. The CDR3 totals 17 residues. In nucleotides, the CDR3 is TGTGCCAGCAGATTAAGGTGGCAGCCCGTGGTTCATGAAAAACTGTTTTTT. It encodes CASRLRWQPVVHEKLFF.

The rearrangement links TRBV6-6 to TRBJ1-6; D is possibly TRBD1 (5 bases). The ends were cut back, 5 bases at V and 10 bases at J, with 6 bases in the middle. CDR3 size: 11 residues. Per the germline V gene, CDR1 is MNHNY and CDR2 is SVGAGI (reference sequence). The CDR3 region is CASSQGSPLHF. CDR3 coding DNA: TGTGCCAGCAGTCAGGGATCACCCCTCCACTTT.

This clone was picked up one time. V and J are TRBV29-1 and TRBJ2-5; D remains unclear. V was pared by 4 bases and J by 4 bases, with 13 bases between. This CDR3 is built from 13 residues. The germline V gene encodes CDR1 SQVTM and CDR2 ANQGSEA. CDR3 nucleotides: TGCAGCGTTGCAGGCGGCGGTGGAGAGACCCAGTACTTC. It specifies CSVAGGGGETQYF. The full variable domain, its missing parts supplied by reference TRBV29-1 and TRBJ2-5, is SAVISQKPSRDICQRGTSLTIQCQVDSQVTMMFWYRQQPGQSLTLIATANQGSEATYESGFVIDKFPISRPNLTFSTLTVSNMSPEDSSIYLCSVAGGGGETQYFGPGTRLLVL.

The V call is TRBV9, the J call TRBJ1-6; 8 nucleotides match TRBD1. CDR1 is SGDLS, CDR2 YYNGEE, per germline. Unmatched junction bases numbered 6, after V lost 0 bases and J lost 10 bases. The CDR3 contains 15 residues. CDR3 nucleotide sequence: TGTGCCAGCAGCGTAGGGACAGGGTTCGACTCACCCCTCCACTTT. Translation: CASSVGTGFDSPLHF.